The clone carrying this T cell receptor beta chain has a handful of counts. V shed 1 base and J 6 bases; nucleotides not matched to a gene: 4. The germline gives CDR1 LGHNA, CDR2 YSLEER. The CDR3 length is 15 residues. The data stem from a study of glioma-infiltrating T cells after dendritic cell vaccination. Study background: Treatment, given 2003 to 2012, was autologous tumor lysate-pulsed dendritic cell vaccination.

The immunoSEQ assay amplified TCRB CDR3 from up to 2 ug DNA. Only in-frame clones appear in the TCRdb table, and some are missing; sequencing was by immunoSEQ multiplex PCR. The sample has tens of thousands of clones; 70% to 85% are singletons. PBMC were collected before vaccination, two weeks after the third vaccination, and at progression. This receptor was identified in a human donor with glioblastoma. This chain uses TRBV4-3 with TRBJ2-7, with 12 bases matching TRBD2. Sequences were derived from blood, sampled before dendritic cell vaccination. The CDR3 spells CASSQGLAGASEQYF. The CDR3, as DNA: TGCGCCAGCAGCCAAGGACTAGCGGGGGCTTCCGAGCAGTACTTC.